This record concerns one TCR beta chain sequence. The data are from a study of T-cell reconstitution after alpha-beta-depleted transplantation in children. Preparation of the TCRbeta library used unique molecular identifiers. In TCRdb, the PCR reads were re-called with MiXCR into one record per CDR3 protein. Here the sample spans about 500,000 distinct CDR3 sequences, 32% being singletons. This CDR3 spans 12 amino acids. Germline V CDR1 and CDR2: LGHNA, YNFKEQ. Trimming left V 6 bases short and J 5 bases short, with 10 bases between. The chain recombines TRBV4-2 with TRBJ2-5, with unresolved D. Sequencing was performed on PBMCs from the stem cell graft donor, taken from the stem cell graft. The clonotype comes from a human donor who donated a stem cell graft to a child with aplastic anemia. CDR3 DNA sequence: TGTGCCAGCAGAGGGATGGGTGAGACCCAGTACTTC. It codes for CASRGMGETQYF.